This entry lists 27 T cell receptor beta chains sequenced from one sample in a study of T cells in Graves' hyperthyroidism and ophthalmopathy. Template material for amplifying TCR beta CDR3 regions consisted of RNA transcripts. During a first-round RT-PCR of the TCR CDR3, the HTBI primer set was used. TCRdb independently ran MiXCR on the multiplex PCR reads; one entry per CDR3 protein. The sample carries some 560,000 distinct CDR3 sequences, around 13% recorded once. The sample consisted of blood. The source is a woman in her 40s with Graves' hyperthyroidism.

This clonotype was counted at least ten times. In DNA form, the CDR3 reads TGCGCCAGCAGAACAGCGGCGAACACCGGGGAGCTGTTTTTT. This gives the protein CASRTAANTGELFF. The chain employs TRBV5-1 and TRBJ2-2; possibly TRBD2 for D (5 bases). CDR1 and CDR2 (germline): SGHRS, YFSETQ. V lost 5 bases, J lost 0 bases, and 8 bases lay in between. The CDR3 is made up of 14 amino acids.

The rearrangement links TRBV19 to TRBJ2-7, with D maybe TRBD1 (5 bases). Trimming removed 10 bases from V and 4 bases from J, with 14 bases in between. Germline CDR1 and CDR2: LNHDA and SQIVND (reference sequence). The CDR3 loop spans 12 amino acids. The CDR3 loop is CATSGPGYEQYF. In DNA, the CDR3 is TGTGCCACCTCAGGGCCTGGATACGAGCAGTACTTC.

The chain employs TRBV20-1 and TRBJ2-1, with 11 bases fitting TRBD2. Trimming removed 1 base from V and 8 bases from J; junction bases left unmatched: 7. Germline assignment: CDR1 DFQATT and CDR2 SNEGSKA (reference sequence). This CDR3 comprises 15 residues. Written as DNA, the CDR3 is TGCAGTGCTAGAGTCCCTAGCGGGGGGACTGATGAGCAGTTCTTC. Translated, it gives CSARVPSGGTDEQFF.

The chain employs TRBV2 and TRBJ2-1, with unresolved D. Deletions cut 1 base from V and 0 bases from J, with 7 bases between. This CDR3 has 15 residues. Germline V gives CDR1 SNHLY, CDR2 FYNNEI. DNA for the CDR3: TGTGCCAGCAGTGAAGACAGAAGCTCCTACAATGAGCAGTTCTTC. Its translation: CASSEDRSSYNEQFF.

The CDR3 DNA sequence: TGCGCCAGCAGCTTACTAGCGGGAGACCCCGGGGAGCTGTTTTTT. Translated, it gives CASSLLAGDPGELFF. J is TRBJ2-2 and V is TRBV5-1; TRBD2 matches at 11 bases. This CDR3 has 15 amino acids. Unmatched junction bases numbered 3, after V lost 2 bases and J lost 6 bases. CDR1 is SGHRS and CDR2 is YFSETQ in the germline V gene. The full variable domain, with the rest looked up from reference TRBV5-1 and TRBJ2-2, is KAGVTQTPRYLIKTRGQQVTLSCSPISGHRSVSWYQQTPGQGLQFLFEYFSETQRNKGNFPGRFSGRQFSNSRSEMNVSTLELGDSALYLCASSLLAGDPGELFFGEGSRLTVL.

This clonotype was seen repeatedly, ten times or more. The chain couples TRBV30 to TRBJ1-5; no reliable D call. The CDR3 covers 13 residues. CDR1 is GTSNPN and CDR2 is SVGIG in the germline V gene (reference sequence). V gave up 3 bases and J gave up 2 bases, with 8 bases separating them. The CDR3 spells CAWRGGGNQPQHF. CDR3 DNA: TGTGCCTGGAGGGGAGGTGGCAATCAGCCCCAGCATTTT.

With respect to this clonotype: The junction shows a germline mismatch at one end, possibly a read error. V is TRBV5-1 and J is TRBJ2-7; 12 positions agree with TRBD1. This CDR3 has 15 residues. Germline assignment: CDR1 SGHRS and CDR2 YFSETQ. CDR3 bases: TGCGCCAGCAGCTCTCCGGGACAGGGGGCTTACGAGCGGTACTTC. This encodes CASSSPGQGAYERYF.

This chain uses TRBV29-1 with TRBJ1-2; no clear D gene. CDR3 length: 15 amino acids. Germline values: CDR1 SQVTM, CDR2 ANQGSEA. V lost 3 bases, J lost 0 bases, and 14 bases lay in between. The CDR3 bases are TGCAGCGTTGATCACTTTTCCAGGACTAACTATGGCTACACCTTC. This codes for CSVDHFSRTNYGYTF.

This clonotype was detected ten times or more. The V call is TRBV3-1, the J call TRBJ2-1, with a possible D match to TRBD2 (6 bases). V was shortened by 0 bases and J by 7 bases, with 13 bases between the two germline ends. Germline V gene lookup returns CDR1 LGHDT and CDR2 YNNKEL (reference sequence). This CDR3 region has 15 residues. Here the CDR3 reads CASSQDWRDRNEQFF. CDR3 nucleotides: TGTGCCAGCAGCCAAGACTGGCGGGACCGTAATGAGCAGTTCTTC.

This clonotype was observed many times. The chain carries TRBV12-3 or TRBV12-4 and TRBJ2-7; 7 bases fit TRBD1. V lost 7 bases to trimming and J lost 3 bases; unmatched junction nucleotides: 6. The CDR3 runs 13 residues. The CDR3 sequence: CASTLDRNYEQYF. CDR3 bases: TGTGCCAGCACCTTGGACAGGAACTACGAGCAGTACTTC.

Concerning this clonotype itself: A much bigger clone sits one base away, suggesting this may be a read error. The chain combines TRBV3-1 with TRBJ2-2, with D possibly matching TRBD1 (6 bases). The CDR3 totals 13 residues. Trimming removed 6 bases at V and 4 bases at J, with 9 bases between. CDR1 LGHDT and CDR2 YNNKEL come from the germline V gene (reference sequence). CDR3 in DNA: TGTGCCAGCAGACGAGGGGGCACCGGGGAGCTGTTTTTT. Translating it yields CASRRGGTGELFF.

V usage is TRBV9 and J usage is TRBJ1-2; D is unclear. The CDR3 has 15 amino acids. Trimming removed 3 bases at V and 8 bases at J, with 20 bases between. Germline CDR1 SGDLS, CDR2 YYNGEE. This chain's CDR3 is CASSASAAPGKGYTF. In DNA form, the CDR3 reads TGTGCCAGCAGCGCGTCAGCTGCCCCGGGGAAGGGCTACACCTTC. Looking up the rest from reference TRBV9 and TRBJ1-2 gives the full variable domain: DSGVTQTPKHLITATGQRVTLRCSPRSGDLSVYWYQQSLDQGLQFLIQYYNGEERAKGNILERFSAQQFPDLHSELNLSSLELGDSALYFCASSASAAPGKGYTFGSGTRLTVV.

This clonotype was recorded a few times. The V call is TRBV29-1, the J call TRBJ2-1; 14 positions match TRBD2. Germline V lookup: CDR1 SQVTM, CDR2 ANQGSEA. CDR3 length equals 17 residues. J lost 9 bases, V lost 7 bases, and 17 bases had no gene match. In nucleotides, the CDR3 is TGCAGCGCCAGTGGACTAGCGGGAGGAATGTTCGGTGGTGAGCAGTTCTTC. It translates to CSASGLAGGMFGGEQFF.

This clonotype was observed a few times. Possible read error: a much larger clone is one base away. The V and J genes are TRBV7-8 and TRBJ2-7; perhaps D is TRBD1 or TRBD2 (6 bases each). The CDR3 spans 14 residues. Per germline, CDR1 SGHVS and CDR2 FQNEAQ. CDR3 bases: TGTACCAGCAGCTTAAATAGGGGGGCTGGCGAGCAGTACTTC. Translation: CTSSLNRGAGEQYF.

This clonotype was found many times. The genes are TRBV29-1 and TRBJ1-1; tentative D call: TRBD1 (5 bases). The CDR3 loop spans 13 amino acids. V was trimmed by 4 bases and J by 5 bases, leaving 14 bases between them. Germline loops: CDR1 SQVTM, CDR2 ANQGSEA. The CDR3 DNA reads as TGCAGCGTTGCGGGGCTGCGAGGGACTGAAGCTTTCTTT. The encoded protein is CSVAGLRGTEAFF.

The V gene is TRBV11-3, the J gene TRBJ2-7, with TRBD2 matching 14 bases. The CDR3 runs 16 residues. The V gene's germline CDR1 is SGHNT and CDR2 YENEEA. V trimming: 5 bases; J trimming: 6 bases; junction bases outside the gene matches: 9. The DNA for the CDR3 is TGTGCCAGCAGCCCGTTGACTAGCGGGAGGGTCGGCGAGCAGTACTTC. It encodes CASSPLTSGRVGEQYF.

The V and J genes are TRBV20-1 and TRBJ2-1; D assignment may be TRBD1 or TRBD2 (5 bases each). The CDR3 covers 12 residues. Germline values: CDR1 DFQATT, CDR2 SNEGSKA (reference sequence). V was pared by 0 bases and J by 8 bases, with 8 bases between. Here the CDR3 DNA reads TGCAGTGCTAGAGACGAGGGGTATGAGCAGTTCTTC. Translated: CSARDEGYEQFF.

This clonotype turned up a few times. The chain combines TRBV27 with TRBJ2-3; TRBD2 might be the D (6 bases). Germline CDR1 MNHEY, CDR2 SMNVEV (reference sequence). V dropped 3 bases and J dropped 2 bases, with 12 bases sitting between them. CDR3 size: 15 residues. The CDR3 protein is CASSFQTRNTDTQYF. CDR3 DNA sequence: TGTGCCAGCAGTTTCCAGACTAGAAACACAGATACGCAGTATTTT.

Ten or more counts support this clonotype. J is TRBJ1-4 and V is TRBV30; a possible D gene is TRBD1 (6 bases). CDR1 GTSNPN and CDR2 SVGIG come from the germline V gene (reference sequence). This CDR3 region has 14 residues. Deletions cut 7 bases from V and 4 bases from J, with 16 bases between. The CDR3 sequence is CAFNFGTYNEKLFF. The CDR3 region has the DNA TGTGCCTTCAACTTCGGGACATATAATGAAAAACTGTTTTTT.

The V gene is TRBV19, the J gene TRBJ2-1; no clear D gene. Germline-derived CDR1 and CDR2 are LNHDA and SQIVND (reference sequence). CDR3 length equals 11 residues. Trimming removed 7 bases at V and 8 bases at J, with 9 bases between. This CDR3 reads CASIGFHEQFF. CDR3 DNA sequence: TGTGCCAGTATAGGGTTTCATGAGCAGTTCTTC.

The rearrangement uses TRBV27 and TRBJ1-2, with D possibly being TRBD1 (6 bases). Per the germline V gene, CDR1 is MNHEY and CDR2 is SMNVEV (reference sequence). V was pared by 5 bases and J by 9 bases, with 13 bases between. The CDR3 runs 12 residues. The CDR3 sequence: CASSGTGLRYTF. CDR3 coding DNA: TGTGCCAGCAGTGGAACAGGGCTTCGCTACACCTTC.

This clonotype was recorded at least ten times. The chain uses TRBV29-1 and TRBJ1-2, with 8 bases fitting TRBD1. V dropped 7 bases and J dropped 4; count of bases not matched to a gene: 14. Germline V gene lookup returns CDR1 SQVTM and CDR2 ANQGSEA. This CDR3 comprises 15 residues. Here the CDR3 reads CSAQRYQGAGYGYTF. The CDR3 region has the DNA TGCAGCGCCCAACGCTACCAGGGGGCTGGCTATGGCTACACCTTC.

The V and J genes are TRBV28 and TRBJ2-7; D unclear. The CDR3 has 12 residues. Deletions cut 7 bases from V and 1 base from J, with 8 bases between. Looked up from germline, CDR1 is MDHEN and CDR2 is SYDVKM. CDR3 in DNA: TGTGCCAGCATGAGAATTTCCTACGAGCAGTACTTC. Its translation: CASMRISYEQYF.

This clonotype has at least ten counts. The genes are TRBV6-1 and TRBJ1-2, with 7 bases lining up with TRBD1. Germline V lookup: CDR1 MNHNS, CDR2 SASEGT. The CDR3 loop spans 14 amino acids. V was pared by 5 bases and J by 4 bases, with 7 bases of the junction left unmatched. CDR3 sequence (DNA): TGTGCCAGCAGTTTTTACGAGGGGGCCTATGGCTACACCTTC. This encodes CASSFYEGAYGYTF.

The chain couples TRBV20-1 to TRBJ2-1; TRBD2 aligns across 11 bases. This CDR3 spans 14 amino acids. Germline CDR1 and CDR2: DFQATT and SNEGSKA (reference sequence). With 6 bases clipped from V and 6 bases from J, the junction kept 7 bases outside the gene matches. CDR3 residues: CSALSGRAGNEQFF. CDR3 bases: TGCAGTGCCCTTAGCGGGAGGGCCGGCAATGAGCAGTTCTTC.

This clonotype was seen only a few times. The rearrangement joins TRBV6-1 to TRBJ2-3; 10 bases fit TRBD1. With 5 bases clipped from V and 4 bases from J, the junction kept 6 bases outside the gene matches. This CDR3 is built from 15 residues. Germline V gene sequence: CDR1 MNHNS, CDR2 SASEGT. DNA of the CDR3: TGTGCCAGCAGTCGAATGACAGGGGGCGCAGATACGCAGTATTTT. It encodes CASSRMTGGADTQYF.

The genes are TRBV9 and TRBJ1-2; 10 bases map to TRBD1. V gave up 4 bases and J gave up 7 bases; unmatched junction bases: 10. Germline V gene lookup returns CDR1 SGDLS and CDR2 YYNGEE. This CDR3 is 15 amino acids long. The chain's CDR3 is CASSSRQGARGGYTF. For the CDR3, the DNA is TGTGCCAGCAGCTCGAGACAGGGGGCCAGGGGTGGCTACACCTTC.